A single sample is the source of the 3 T cell receptor beta chains below, sequenced in a study of T-cell reconstitution after alpha-beta-depleted transplantation in children. Library preparation (for TCRbeta) was performed with unique molecular identifiers. TCRdb recomputed calls from the PCR reads with MiXCR, one row per CDR3 protein. The sample yields about 200,000 distinct CDR3 sequences, 5% to 7.5% seen once. The sample was PBMCs, taken before TCRalphabeta/CD19-depleted stem cell transplant. The receptors originated from a girl less than two years old with combined immunodeficiency, due to receive a stem cell transplant.

This clonotype was detected ten times or more. The chain carries TRBV27 and TRBJ2-5, with 7 bases matching TRBD1. Germline CDR1 and CDR2: MNHEY and SMNVEV (reference sequence). This CDR3 comprises 13 residues. J lost 5 bases, V lost 6 bases, and 6 bases had no gene match. The chain's CDR3 is CASSKTGFETQYF. The CDR3 bases are TGTGCCAGCAGCAAGACAGGGTTCGAGACCCAGTACTTC.

This clonotype was observed a handful of times. CDR3 nucleotides: TGTGCCAGCAGTTTGCGACTAGCGGGCCAAGAGACCCAGTACTTC. Its translation is CASSLRLAGQETQYF. The rearrangement uses TRBV28 and TRBJ2-5; 10 bases map to TRBD2. V lost 3 bases to trimming and J lost 1 base; unmatched junction nucleotides: 2. There are 15 residues in the CDR3. The germline gives CDR1 MDHEN, CDR2 SYDVKM.

The table lists this clonotype with many counts. This rearrangement joins TRBV3-1 to TRBJ2-2, with D perhaps matching TRBD1 or TRBD2 (6 bases each). The V and J ends lost 1 base and 1 base respectively, with 13 bases between them. Germline assignment: CDR1 LGHDT and CDR2 YNNKEL (reference sequence). The CDR3 covers 17 residues. The CDR3 loop is CASSQVRDTLNTGELFF. The CDR3, as DNA: TGTGCCAGCAGCCAAGTGCGGGACACACTGAACACCGGGGAGCTGTTTTTT.